A single sample gave rise to the 22 T cell receptor beta chains below, sequenced in a study of molecular identifiers for immune sequencing clone quantification. In TCRdb, the PCR reads were re-called with MiXCR into one record per CDR3 protein. The sample holds about 320,000 distinct CDR3 sequences, roughly a quarter seen once. The sequenced sample was naive CD8+ T cells from blood, with Jurkat cell RNA spiked in. Subset given: FACS-sorted CD8+CD4-CCR7+CD45RA+ naive T cells. These receptors were taken from a human donor in good health. Some libraries in this study had Jurkat cell RNA spiked in.

The CDR3 reads CASRFGGGRSEQYF. The CDR3 DNA follows: TGTGCCAGCAGGTTCGGCGGGGGGCGGAGTGAGCAGTACTTC. This sequence joins TRBV27 and TRBJ2-7; 8 bases match TRBD2. J gave up 7 bases and V 6 bases, and 11 bases lay outside the gene matches. The CDR3 loop spans 14 amino acids. From germline, CDR1 is MNHEY and CDR2 SMNVEV (reference sequence).

The rearrangement joins TRBV7-9 to TRBJ1-4; 9 nucleotides agree with TRBD1. Germline CDR1 and CDR2: SEHNR and FQNEAQ (reference sequence). With V trimmed by 2 bases and J by 8 bases, 12 bases remained unmatched. The CDR3 has 17 amino acids. CDR3 loop: CASSLLDRGSGGEKLFF. The DNA of the CDR3 is TGTGCCAGCAGCTTACTGGACAGGGGAAGTGGAGGCGAAAAACTGTTTTTT.

This clonotype was found many times. The chain is built from TRBV9 and TRBJ2-3; possibly TRBD2 for D (6 bases). Germline V gene lookup returns CDR1 SGDLS and CDR2 YYNGEE. V lost 4 bases and J 0 bases, leaving 12 bases between the germline ends. The CDR3 runs 15 residues. CDR3 in amino acids: CASSPTGDSTDTQYF. For the CDR3, the DNA is TGTGCCAGCAGCCCTACGGGGGATAGCACAGATACGCAGTATTTT.

The chain carries TRBV6-2 or TRBV6-3 and TRBJ1-1; D gene uncertain. The CDR3 loop spans 16 amino acids. V lost 2 bases and J lost 10, with 23 bases in between. CDR1 and CDR2 from the germline V gene are MNHEY and SVGEGT. The CDR3 loop reads CASSYERGEGIFGAFF. CDR3 sequence (DNA): TGTGCCAGCAGTTACGAGCGCGGGGAGGGTATATTTGGAGCTTTCTTT.

A remark on this clonotype: A much larger clone differs by one base, so this may be a read error. The rearrangement links TRBV7-9 to TRBJ1-1, with D maybe TRBD1 (6 bases). Per germline, CDR1 SEHNR and CDR2 FQNEAQ (reference sequence). This CDR3 is 15 amino acids long. The V end was cut by 7 bases, the J end by 0 bases, with 15 bases between. The CDR3 region has the DNA TGTGCCAGCAACCCAGGGGAGGGAATGAACACTGAAGCTTTCTTT. This codes for CASNPGEGMNTEAFF. The full variable domain, its missing parts supplied by reference TRBV7-9 and TRBJ1-1, is DTGVSQNPRHKITKRGQNVTFRCDPISEHNRLYWYRQTLGQGPEFLTYFQNEAQLEKSRLLSDRFSAERPKGSFSTLEIQRTEQGDSAMYLCASNPGEGMNTEAFFGQGTRLTVV.

This sequence joins TRBV7-9 and TRBJ2-1; unclear D gene. Trimming cost V 2 bases and J 7 bases, with 6 bases left between them. CDR1 and CDR2 (germline): SEHNR, FQNEAQ (reference sequence). This CDR3 spans 12 amino acids. CDR3 DNA: TGTGCCAGCAGCTTATTATTGAATGAGCAGTTCTTC. This sequence encodes CASSLLLNEQFF.

The chain carries TRBV2 and TRBJ2-3, with 9 bases that match TRBD2. In germline, CDR1 is SNHLY, CDR2 FYNNEI. Unmatched junction bases numbered 12, after V lost 6 bases and J lost 5 bases. This CDR3 has 16 amino acids. The CDR3 DNA is TGTGCCAGCAGATCCGGGACTAGCAGAGGGGGAGATACGCAGTATTTT. Translation gives CASRSGTSRGGDTQYF.

This clonotype showed up many times. The V gene is TRBV4-3, the J gene TRBJ1-5; no clear D. This CDR3 comprises 14 residues. Trimming removed 0 bases from V and 1 base from J, with 4 bases in between. The germline V gene has CDR1 LGHNA and CDR2 YSLEER. CDR3 bases: TGCGCCAGCAGCCAAGATTTGAGCAATCAGCCCCAGCATTTT. Translation gives CASSQDLSNQPQHF.

This clonotype was picked up many times. The gene calls are TRBV7-9 and TRBJ2-4; 8 positions match TRBD1. The length of the CDR3 is 16 residues. CDR1 and CDR2 from the germline V gene are SEHNR and FQNEAQ (reference sequence). The V and J ends lost 3 bases and 0 bases, in that order; junction bases with no gene match: 4. DNA of the CDR3: TGTGCCAGCAGCTTCAGCACAGGGGGAGCCAAAAACATTCAGTACTTC. Translation: CASSFSTGGAKNIQYF.

CDR3 residues: CASSAPGRSEQYF. CDR3 nucleotides: TGTGCCAGCAGTGCCCCCGGGAGAAGCGAGCAGTACTTC. The V and J genes are TRBV2 and TRBJ2-7; maybe TRBD2 (6 bases). V was shortened by 4 bases and J by 6 bases, with 13 bases between the two germline ends. Germline V CDR1 and CDR2: SNHLY, FYNNEI. The CDR3 runs 13 residues.

This chain's CDR3 is CASSLTAAREYNNQPQHF. CDR3 DNA: TGTGCCAGCAGCCTAACCGCGGCGAGGGAGTATAACAATCAGCCCCAGCATTTT. The chain couples TRBV7-8 to TRBJ1-5; D unclear. Germline CDR1 SGHVS, CDR2 FQNEAQ. Trimming removed 5 bases at V and 3 bases at J, with 23 bases between. The CDR3 has 18 residues.

Comment on this clonotype: The CDR3 ends on some other residue instead of the conserved phenylalanine or tryptophan, so this is likely a read error. The chain joins TRBV5-5 to TRBJ1-1; D call uncertain. The V and J ends lost 3 bases and 1 base respectively, with 16 bases between them. The CDR3 extends over 16 amino acids. Per germline, CDR1 SGHKS and CDR2 YYEKEE (reference sequence). The CDR3 loop is CASSWLSAVPNTEAFL. The CDR3 nucleotides are TGTGCCAGCAGCTGGTTGAGCGCAGTTCCGAACACTGAAGCTTTCCTT.

As regards this clonotype: A much larger clone sits a single nucleotide away, making a read error possible. The chain has TRBV29-1 and TRBJ1-1; D gene uncertain. In germline, CDR1 is SQVTM, CDR2 ANQGSEA. This CDR3 is built from 12 residues. Here the CDR3 reads CSIEEEDGEAFF. The CDR3 coding sequence is TGCAGCATTGAAGAAGAGGATGGTGAAGCTTTCTTT.

A few counts support this clonotype. The rearrangement joins TRBV7-8 to TRBJ1-2; 7 bases align to TRBD1. This CDR3 contains 16 residues. The germline gives CDR1 SGHVS, CDR2 FQNEAQ. V lost 2 bases, J lost 4 bases, and 10 bases stayed unmatched. CDR3 sequence (DNA): TGTGCCAGCAGCTTATTTGTGCAGGGACAGAGCTATGGCTACACCTTC. Translated: CASSLFVQGQSYGYTF.

This clonotype was observed a handful of times. The V and J genes are TRBV6-2 or TRBV6-3 and TRBJ2-3; 9 bases are shared with TRBD1. Germline CDR1 MNHEY, CDR2 SVGEGT. This CDR3 spans 17 amino acids. V shed 0 bases, J shed 3 bases, and the junction held 7 bases outside the gene matches. The CDR3 spells CASSYSRGQGVTDTQYF. CDR3 coding DNA: TGTGCCAGCAGTTACTCGAGGGGACAGGGTGTGACAGATACGCAGTATTTT.

Comments on this clonotype: A read error may explain this, as a much larger clone is one base away. The chain recombines TRBV30 with TRBJ2-3; TRBD2 is a possible D gene (5 bases). This CDR3 is built from 13 residues. CDR1 and CDR2 (germline): GTSNPN, SVGIG (reference sequence). The DNA of the CDR3 is TGTGCCCGGAGTGTAACGGGAACAGATACGCAGTATTTT. Encoded protein: CARSVTGTDTQYF.

With regard to this clonotype: At one end the junction does not follow the germline gene, possibly because of a read error. The J gene is TRBJ2-1, the V gene TRBV4-3; TRBD1 aligns across 10 bases. The V gene's germline CDR1 is LGHNA and CDR2 YSLEER. The CDR3 is made up of 19 amino acids. The CDR3: CASGQAIRAGTGVLLEQFF. The CDR3 region has the DNA TGCGCCAGCGGCCAAGCCATCCGCGCCGGGACAGGGGTATTGCTGGAGCAGTTCTTC.

Comment on this clonotype: With a much larger clone just one base away, this may be a read error. The rearrangement joins TRBV14 to TRBJ2-5; no definite D call. Germline lookup yields CDR1 SGHDN and CDR2 FVKESK. The CDR3 has 12 amino acids. V was pared by 2 bases and J by 5 bases, with 6 bases between. The CDR3 DNA reads as TGTGCCAGCAGCCAATGGCACGAGACCCAGTACTTC. Its protein is CASSQWHETQYF.

At least ten counts were recorded for this clonotype. The rearrangement links TRBV5-6 to TRBJ2-7; weak D call: TRBD2 (6 bases). Trimming took off 2 bases at V and 1 base at J, with 10 bases between the two ends. CDR3 length equals 14 residues. Germline V gene lookup returns CDR1 SGHDT and CDR2 YYEEEE. The CDR3 loop reads CASSFGTPSYEQYF. The CDR3 DNA reads as TGTGCCAGCAGCTTCGGGACTCCTTCCTACGAGCAGTACTTC.

A word on this clonotype: This likely comes from a read error, as the CDR3 has no conserved phenylalanine or tryptophan at its end. The chain joins TRBV15 to TRBJ2-1, with unresolved D. V gave up 1 base and J gave up 5 bases, with 6 bases separating them. Germline CDR1 and CDR2: LNHNV and YYDKDF (reference sequence). This CDR3 comprises 13 residues. The CDR3 sequence: CATSRGINNEQFS. The CDR3 region has the DNA TGTGCCACCAGCAGAGGGATAAACAATGAGCAGTTCTCC.

This clonotype showed up just once. This may come from a read error, since a much larger clone is one base off. V and J are TRBV4-3 and TRBJ2-7; D remains unclear. Trimming removed 0 bases at V and 6 bases at J, with 12 bases between. Germline V gene lookup returns CDR1 LGHNA and CDR2 YSLEER. This CDR3 is built from 14 residues. CDR3 sequence: CASSQDQMGCEQYF. The CDR3 DNA sequence: TGCGCCAGCAGCCAAGATCAGATGGGCTGCGAGCAGTACTTC.

Note on this clonotype: A read error may explain this, as a much larger clone is one base away. The chain combines TRBV7-9 with TRBJ1-3; tentatively, D is TRBD1 (5 bases). The CDR3 totals 16 residues. Germline CDR1 SEHNR, CDR2 FQNEAQ (reference sequence). The CDR3 loop reads CVSSLGTSSSGNTIYF. The CDR3 DNA reads as TGTGTCAGCAGCTTGGGGACTTCCAGCTCTGGAAACACCATATATTTT. Drawing the rest from reference TRBV7-9 and TRBJ1-3, the complete variable domain is DTGVSQNPRHKITKRGQNVTFRCDPISEHNRLYWYRQTLGQGPEFLTYFQNEAQLEKSRLLSDRFSAERPKGSFSTLEIQRTEQGDSAMYLCVSSLGTSSSGNTIYFGEGSWLTVV.